The 7 T cell receptor beta chains below come from one sample, sequenced in a study of naive and memory T cell subsets. Two oligonucleotides, mixed equimolar, formed the beta constant-region primer covering TRBC1 and TRBC2. The ligated cDNA underwent four PCR rounds using SP2 and nested alpha and beta constant-region primers. Each CDR3 protein gets one entry after TCRdb re-called the UMI-ligation and nested PCR reads with MiXCR. Here the sample spans roughly 99,000 distinct CDR3 sequences, 11% being singletons. Their antigens are not known. Study-wide points: Possibly reflecting memory cells re-expressing CD45RA, a few larger clonotypes occurred in naive repertoires, especially CD8.

The sample was naive CD4+ T cells from blood. The receptors originated from a human donor in good health.

In its sample, this clonotype was seen many times. The germline gene is not matched at one end of the junction; a read error may be the cause. The chain combines TRBV7-7 with TRBJ2-3; TRBD2 matches 9 bases. Germline CDR1 SSHAT, CDR2 FNYEAQ (reference sequence). This CDR3 is 15 amino acids long. For the CDR3, the DNA is TGTGCTAGCAGCTTAGCGGGAGTACGCACAGATACGCAGTATTTT. Its translation: CASSLAGVRTDTQYF.

The chain links TRBV5-1 to TRBJ2-3; D not resolved. This CDR3 has 13 amino acids. Trimming shortened V by 3 bases and J by 6 bases, and 11 bases separated the two germline ends. Germline lookup yields CDR1 SGHRS and CDR2 YFSETQ. The CDR3 is CASSSTPRDTQYF. The CDR3 nucleotides are TGCGCCAGCAGCTCGACCCCCCGGGATACGCAGTATTTT.

This clonotype was counted a few times. V is TRBV6-4 and J is TRBJ2-2, with 11 bases fitting TRBD1. CDR1 is MRHNA, CDR2 SNTAGT, per germline. V dropped 6 bases and J dropped 3; count of bases not matched to a gene: 6. The CDR3 sequence is 16 residues long. DNA of the CDR3: TGTGCCAGCAGCACCGAGGACAGGGGGCACACCGGGGAGCTGTTTTTT. It yields the protein CASSTEDRGHTGELFF.

In its sample, this clonotype was seen many times. This sequence joins TRBV4-3 and TRBJ1-2, with a weak D call TRBD1 (6 bases). Trimming took 3 bases from V and 4 from J, leaving 12 bases between them. CDR3 length equals 14 residues. The germline gives CDR1 LGHNA, CDR2 YSLEER. The DNA for the CDR3 is TGCGCCAGCAGCCACCCAGGGGACCTCTATGGCTACACCTTC. Amino acids: CASSHPGDLYGYTF.

This clonotype was found many times. The chain employs TRBV20-1 and TRBJ1-6, with 9 bases that match TRBD1. Trimming at V came to 0 bases and at J to 10 bases, leaving 7 bases not matched to a gene. The CDR3 loop spans 15 amino acids. Germline-derived CDR1 and CDR2 are DFQATT and SNEGSKA (reference sequence). The CDR3 loop reads CSARDQGQGRSPLHF. CDR3 DNA sequence: TGCAGTGCTAGAGATCAGGGACAGGGTCGGTCACCCCTCCACTTT.

The gene calls are TRBV14 and TRBJ2-2; TRBD2 might be the D (6 bases). The germline V gene encodes CDR1 SGHDN and CDR2 FVKESK. The CDR3 has 15 residues. The V end lost 6 bases, the J end lost 5 bases, and 16 bases lay between the germline ends. The CDR3 region is CASSFIRGGTGELFF. CDR3 nucleotides: TGTGCCAGCAGTTTTATCCGGGGAGGTACCGGGGAGCTGTTTTTT.

The chain couples TRBV7-2 to TRBJ2-7; D might be TRBD1 (6 bases). Germline V gene data show CDR1 as SGHTA and CDR2 as FQGNSA. V dropped 2 bases and J dropped 3 bases, with 20 bases sitting between them. The CDR3 runs 17 residues. In DNA, the CDR3 is TGTGCCAGCAGCTTACCGCGTGGGGGCGGGCCACTCTACGAGCAGTACTTC. Amino acid sequence: CASSLPRGGGPLYEQYF.